Listed below are T cell receptor beta chains from one sample, sequenced in a study of response to subunit inactivated influenza vaccine. TCRdb re-called the RT-PCR reads through MiXCR, storing one row per CDR3 protein. The table lists 150,000 to 200,000 distinct CDR3 sequences, over 9.5% of them singletons. Another study also made use of these data, one on T cells expressing NK-cell markers.

Here the sequenced sample was CD8+ T cells sorted from PBMCs, taken 11 to 12 days after vaccination. The receptor source for this set is a man aged 50 or older who received an inactivated influenza vaccine. Each CDR3 is given with its conserved first and last residue. D genes are given only for firm matches. The size field is filled for only some rows; it gives once, few, many or a size class.

v_call	d_call	clone_size	j_call	cdr3_nt	cdr3_aa
TRBV4-1	NA	many	TRBJ2-3	TGCGCCAGCAGCCAATGGTCCAACCCAACAGATACGCAGTATTTT	CASSQWSNPTDTQYF
TRBV28	TRBD1	NA	TRBJ2-2	TGTGCCAGCAGGGACAGGGGAACCGGGGAGCTGTTTTTT	CASRDRGTGELFF
TRBV12-3/TRBV12-4	TRBD1	few	TRBJ1-5	TGTGCCAGCAGCGAACCCGGGACAGGGGAGCCCCAGCATTTT	CASSEPGTGEPQHF
TRBV20-1	NA	few	TRBJ2-2	TGCAGTGCTTCGGGACTGGTCACCGGGGAGCTGTTTTTT	CSASGLVTGELFF
TRBV7-2	NA	many	TRBJ2-4	TGTGCCAGCAGCTTGGTACAGACCCAAAACATTCAGTACTTC	CASSLVQTQNIQYF
TRBV11-2	TRBD1	few	TRBJ2-1	TGTGCCAGCAGCTTCGGACAGGGGGCTTATGAGCAGTTCTTC	CASSFGQGAYEQFF
TRBV27	NA	many	TRBJ1-1	TGTGCCAGCATTGCGACGGAGGGGGTTCACACTGAAGCTTTCTTT	CASIATEGVHTEAFF
TRBV6-5	TRBD2	NA	TRBJ2-1	TGTGCCAGCAGTTACTCCAGCGGGAGCCTCGAAGAGCAGTTCTTC	CASSYSSGSLEEQFF
TRBV6-2/TRBV6-3	NA	few	TRBJ2-2	TGTGCCAGCAGTTACGAGGTCCCCGGGGAGCTGTTTTTT	CASSYEVPGELFF
TRBV11-2	NA	NA	TRBJ2-1	TGTGCCAGCAGCTTAGACAGGGGCTCCTACAATGAGCAGTTCTTC	CASSLDRGSYNEQFF
TRBV6-6	NA	many	TRBJ2-7	TGTGCCAGCAGTTTCACAGACTCCTACGAGCAGTACTTC	CASSFTDSYEQYF
TRBV6-6	NA	NA	TRBJ1-1	TGTGCCAGCGGGGGGGGCACTGAAGCTTTCTTT	CASGGGTEAFF
TRBV5-1	TRBD1	few	TRBJ1-1	TGCGCCAGCAGCTTGGACAGGGGGTCCACTGAAGCTTTCTTT	CASSLDRGSTEAFF
TRBV12-3/TRBV12-4	NA	few	TRBJ2-3	TGTGCCAGCAGTTTAATCCCAAGAACCCTAAGCACAGATACGCAGTATTTT	CASSLIPRTLSTDTQYF
TRBV7-9	NA	many	TRBJ1-1	TGTGCCAGCAGCCCATTGAACACTGAAGCTTTCTTT	CASSPLNTEAFF
TRBV6-5	TRBD2	few	TRBJ2-2	TGTGCCAGCAGTTACTCTCTAGCGGGGGGTGACACCGGGGAGCTGTTTTTT	CASSYSLAGGDTGELFF
TRBV28	TRBD1	few	TRBJ1-4	TGTGCCAGCAGACCCGTCGGGCAGGGGGCGATTAATGAAAAACTGTTTTTT	CASRPVGQGAINEKLFF